This T cell receptor (beta chain) derives from a study of molecular identifiers for immune sequencing clone quantification. Via MiXCR, TCRdb re-called the PCR reads, giving one row per CDR3 protein. The repertoire holds about half a million distinct CDR3 sequences, with about 20% as singletons. The CDR3 runs 14 residues. Germline V CDR1 and CDR2: LNHNV, YYDKDF (reference sequence). Trimming cost V 1 base and J 7 bases; bases outside gene matches: 4. The chain carries TRBV15 and TRBJ1-5, with 7 positions matching TRBD1. This TCR came from a human donor in good health. Some libraries in this study had Jurkat cell RNA spiked in. The source material was naive CD8+ T cells from blood, with Jurkat cell RNA spiked in. Specified subset: FACS-sorted CD8+CD4-CCR7+CD45RA+ naive T cells. Here the CDR3 DNA reads TGTGCCACCAGCAGAGCGTCAGGGGGACAGCCCCAGCATTTT. This codes for CATSRASGGQPQHF.